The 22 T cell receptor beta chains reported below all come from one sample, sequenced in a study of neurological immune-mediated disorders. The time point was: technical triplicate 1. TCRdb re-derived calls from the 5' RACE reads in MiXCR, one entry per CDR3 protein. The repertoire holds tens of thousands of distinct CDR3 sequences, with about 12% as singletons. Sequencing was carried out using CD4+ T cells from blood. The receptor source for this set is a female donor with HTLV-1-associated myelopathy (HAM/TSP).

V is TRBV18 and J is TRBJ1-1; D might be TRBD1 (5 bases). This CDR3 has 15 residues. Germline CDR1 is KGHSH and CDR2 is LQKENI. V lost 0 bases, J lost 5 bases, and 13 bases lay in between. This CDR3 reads CASSPPARGETEAFF. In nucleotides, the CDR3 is TGTGCCAGCTCACCACCAGCCCGGGGGGAAACTGAAGCTTTCTTT.

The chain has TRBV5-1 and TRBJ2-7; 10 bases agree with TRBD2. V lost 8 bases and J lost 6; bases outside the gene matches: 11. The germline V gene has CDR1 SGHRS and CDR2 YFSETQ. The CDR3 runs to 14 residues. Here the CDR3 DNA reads TGCGCCAGTGGGAAGCGGGAGGGCCTTTTCGAGCAGTACTTC. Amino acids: CASGKREGLFEQYF. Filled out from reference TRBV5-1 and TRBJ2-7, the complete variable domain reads KAGVTQTPRYLIKTRGQQVTLSCSPISGHRSVSWYQQTPGQGLQFLFEYFSETQRNKGNFPGRFSGRQFSNSRSEMNVSTLELGDSALYLCASGKREGLFEQYFGPGTRLTVT.

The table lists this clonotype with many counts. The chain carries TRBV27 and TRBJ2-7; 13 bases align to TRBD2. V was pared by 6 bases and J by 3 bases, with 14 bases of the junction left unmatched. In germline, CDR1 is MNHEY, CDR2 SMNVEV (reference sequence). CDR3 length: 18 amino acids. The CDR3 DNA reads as TGTGCCAGCAGAACCATCACCAGGACTAGCGGGAGACTCTACGAGCAGTACTTC. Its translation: CASRTITRTSGRLYEQYF.

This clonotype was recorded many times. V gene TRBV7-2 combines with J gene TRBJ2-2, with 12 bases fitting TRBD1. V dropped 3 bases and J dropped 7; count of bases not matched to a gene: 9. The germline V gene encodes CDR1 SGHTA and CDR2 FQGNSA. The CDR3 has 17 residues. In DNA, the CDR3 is TGTGCCAGCAGCTTGAAACGGGACAGGGGGCGGGTCGGGGAGCTGTTTTTT. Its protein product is CASSLKRDRGRVGELFF.

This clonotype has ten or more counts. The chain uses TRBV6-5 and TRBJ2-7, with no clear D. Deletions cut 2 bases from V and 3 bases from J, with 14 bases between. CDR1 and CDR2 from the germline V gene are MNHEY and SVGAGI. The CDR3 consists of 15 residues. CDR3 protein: CASSYAQNAGYEQYF. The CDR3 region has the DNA TGTGCCAGCAGTTACGCACAAAACGCAGGCTACGAGCAGTACTTC.

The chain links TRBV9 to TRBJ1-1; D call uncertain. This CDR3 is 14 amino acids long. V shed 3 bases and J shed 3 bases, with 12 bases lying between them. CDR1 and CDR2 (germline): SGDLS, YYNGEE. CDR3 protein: CASSDGGRDTEAFF. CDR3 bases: TGTGCCAGCAGCGATGGCGGGAGGGACACTGAAGCTTTCTTT.

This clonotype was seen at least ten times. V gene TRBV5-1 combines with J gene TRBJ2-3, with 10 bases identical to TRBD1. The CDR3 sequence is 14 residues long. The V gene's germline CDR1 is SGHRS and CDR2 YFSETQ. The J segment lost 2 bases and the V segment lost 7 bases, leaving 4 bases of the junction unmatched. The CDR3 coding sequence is TGCGCCAGCGGACAGGGGGACAACACAGATACGCAGTATTTT. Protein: CASGQGDNTDTQYF.

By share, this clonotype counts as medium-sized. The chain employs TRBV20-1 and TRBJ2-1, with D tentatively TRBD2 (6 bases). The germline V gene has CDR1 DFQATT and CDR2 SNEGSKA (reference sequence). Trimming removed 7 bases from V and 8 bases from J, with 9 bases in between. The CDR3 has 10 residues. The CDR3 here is CSVGGDEQFF. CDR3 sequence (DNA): TGCAGTGTAGGCGGGGATGAGCAGTTCTTC.

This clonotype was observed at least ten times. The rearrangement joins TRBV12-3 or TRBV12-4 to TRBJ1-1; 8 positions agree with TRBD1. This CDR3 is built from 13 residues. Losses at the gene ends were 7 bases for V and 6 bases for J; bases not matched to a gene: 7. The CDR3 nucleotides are TGTGCCAGCACTACGCACAGGGGGGCTGAAGCTTTCTTT. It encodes CASTTHRGAEAFF.

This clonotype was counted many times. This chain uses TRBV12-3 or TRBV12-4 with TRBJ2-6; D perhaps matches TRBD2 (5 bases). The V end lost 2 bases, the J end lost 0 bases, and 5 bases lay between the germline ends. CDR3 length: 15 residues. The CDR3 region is CASSLLASGANVLTF. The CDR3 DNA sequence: TGTGCCAGCAGTTTACTAGCCTCTGGGGCCAACGTCCTGACTTTC.

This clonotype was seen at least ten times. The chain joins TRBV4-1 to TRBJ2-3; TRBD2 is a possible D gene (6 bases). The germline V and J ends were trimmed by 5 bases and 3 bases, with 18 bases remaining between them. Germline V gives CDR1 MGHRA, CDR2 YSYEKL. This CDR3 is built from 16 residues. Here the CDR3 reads CASSRVDSGRTDTQYF. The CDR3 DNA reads TGCGCCAGCAGCAGGGTGGACTCAGGGAGGACAGATACGCAGTATTTT.

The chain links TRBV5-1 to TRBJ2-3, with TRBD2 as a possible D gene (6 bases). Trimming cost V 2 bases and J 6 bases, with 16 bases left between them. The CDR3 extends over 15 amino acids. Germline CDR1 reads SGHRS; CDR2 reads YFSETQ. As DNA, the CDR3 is TGCGCCAGCAGCTTTCGCGGGATTTTCACGGATACGCAGTATTTT. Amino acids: CASSFRGIFTDTQYF.

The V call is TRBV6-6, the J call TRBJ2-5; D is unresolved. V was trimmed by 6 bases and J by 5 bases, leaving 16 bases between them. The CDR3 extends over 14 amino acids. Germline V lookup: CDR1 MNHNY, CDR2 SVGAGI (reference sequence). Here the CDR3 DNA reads TGTGCCAGCAGCACCGGTTTAGGGTGGGAGACCCAGTACTTC. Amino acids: CASSTGLGWETQYF.

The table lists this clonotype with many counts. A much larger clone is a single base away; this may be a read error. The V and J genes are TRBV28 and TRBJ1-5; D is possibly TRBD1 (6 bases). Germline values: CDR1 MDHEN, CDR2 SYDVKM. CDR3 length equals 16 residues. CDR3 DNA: TGTGCCAACAGTTTATCGTTAGGGGGAAGCAATCAGCCCCAGCATTTT. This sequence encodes CANSLSLGGSNQPQHF.

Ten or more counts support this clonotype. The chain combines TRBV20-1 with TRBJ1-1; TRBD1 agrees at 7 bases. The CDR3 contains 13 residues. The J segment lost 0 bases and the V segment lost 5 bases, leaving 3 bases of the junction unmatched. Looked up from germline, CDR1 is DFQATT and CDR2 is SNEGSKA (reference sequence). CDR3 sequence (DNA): TGCAGTGCTGGACAGGACATGAACACTGAAGCTTTCTTT. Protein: CSAGQDMNTEAFF.

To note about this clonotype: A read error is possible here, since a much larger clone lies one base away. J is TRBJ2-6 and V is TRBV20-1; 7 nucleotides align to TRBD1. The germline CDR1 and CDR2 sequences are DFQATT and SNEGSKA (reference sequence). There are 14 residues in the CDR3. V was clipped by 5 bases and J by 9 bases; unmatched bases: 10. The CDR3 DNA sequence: TGCAGTGCTTCGGGACAGTCTAGGGTCAACGTCCTGACTTTC. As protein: CSASGQSRVNVLTF.

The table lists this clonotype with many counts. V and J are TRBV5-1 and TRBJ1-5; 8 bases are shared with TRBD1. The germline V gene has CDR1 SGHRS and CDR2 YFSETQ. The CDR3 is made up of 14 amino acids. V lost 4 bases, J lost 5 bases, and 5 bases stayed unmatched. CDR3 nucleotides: TGCGCCAGCAGCGAGGGGACAGGCGATCAGCCCCAGCATTTT. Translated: CASSEGTGDQPQHF.

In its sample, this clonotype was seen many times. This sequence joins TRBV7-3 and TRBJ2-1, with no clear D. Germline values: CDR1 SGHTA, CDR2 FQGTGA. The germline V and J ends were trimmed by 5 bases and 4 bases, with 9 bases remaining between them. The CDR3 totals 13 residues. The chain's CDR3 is CASSDDQYNEQFF. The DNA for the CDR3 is TGTGCCAGCAGCGACGACCAGTACAATGAGCAGTTCTTC.

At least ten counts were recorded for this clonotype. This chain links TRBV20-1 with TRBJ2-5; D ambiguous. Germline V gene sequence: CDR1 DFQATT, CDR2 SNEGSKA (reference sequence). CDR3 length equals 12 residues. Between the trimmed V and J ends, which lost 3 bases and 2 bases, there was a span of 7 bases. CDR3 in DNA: TGCAGTGCTAGCGGTCCACAAGAGACCCAGTACTTC. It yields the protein CSASGPQETQYF.

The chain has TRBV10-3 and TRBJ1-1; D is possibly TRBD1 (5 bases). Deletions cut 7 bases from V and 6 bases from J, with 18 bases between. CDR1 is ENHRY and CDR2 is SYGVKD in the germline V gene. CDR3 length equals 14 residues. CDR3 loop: CAIKDNSDGAEAFF. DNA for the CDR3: TGTGCCATCAAGGACAACAGTGATGGGGCTGAAGCTTTCTTT.

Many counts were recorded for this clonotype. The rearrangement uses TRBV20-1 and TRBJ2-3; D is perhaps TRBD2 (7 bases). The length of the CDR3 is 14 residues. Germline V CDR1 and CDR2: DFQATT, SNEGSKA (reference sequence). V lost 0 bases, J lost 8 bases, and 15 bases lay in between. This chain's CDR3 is CSARDPRGGGTQYF. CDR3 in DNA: TGCAGTGCTAGAGATCCGAGGGGGGGCGGTACGCAGTATTTT.

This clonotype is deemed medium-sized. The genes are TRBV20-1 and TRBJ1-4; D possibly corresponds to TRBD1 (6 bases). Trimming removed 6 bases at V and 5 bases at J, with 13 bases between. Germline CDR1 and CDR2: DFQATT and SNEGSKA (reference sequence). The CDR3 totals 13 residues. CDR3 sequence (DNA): TGCAGTGCAAGGGACACTTGGAATGAAAAACTGTTTTTT. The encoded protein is CSARDTWNEKLFF.